This T cell receptor beta chain was retrieved from a study of T cell repertoires in cytomegalovirus infection. Across the whole study: Well-studied HLA-B-restricted epitopes and recently identified HLA-C-restricted epitopes of CMV were both used in the study. Matching HLA type and CMV infection were both indicated by public TCR beta signatures. General study findings and limits: The cumulative frequency of public TCR beta families identified carriers of CMV plus the relevant HLA. CMV-specific TCR beta clonotypes restricted by HLA-C were the ones dominating the ex vivo response.

TCRdb analysed the reads with MiXCR anew, one entry per CDR3 protein. There are approximately 280,000 distinct CDR3 sequences in the sample; under 25% occur only once, and about 20% lies in the top ten. This clonotype was seen more than once but under ten times. The antigen remains undetermined. The V and J ends lost 0 bases and 5 bases respectively, with 7 bases between them. Germline lookup yields CDR1 KGHDR and CDR2 SFDVKD. This CDR3 comprises 14 residues. This receptor was taken from a human donor in good health (CMV status not recorded). Some clones in this sample may be carry-over from other donors' samples. The chain couples TRBV24-1 to TRBJ1-5; no clear D. The specimen comprised cultured PBMCs, sampled from culture after CMV antigen stimulation. In DNA form, the CDR3 reads TGTGCCACCAGTGATTTGGCAGGTGATCAGCCCCAGCATTTT. As protein: CATSDLAGDQPQHF.